This T cell receptor (beta chain) derives from a study of T-cell memory formation after mild COVID-19. General study results and limits: The study found balanced CD4/CD8 in clones contracting day 15 to 85 and a CD4+ lean in later expanders.

Concerning this clonotype itself: Its antigen remains unidentified.

Trimming took off 4 bases at V and 7 bases at J, with 5 bases between the two ends. CDR1 SGHAT and CDR2 FQNNGV come from the germline V gene. The CDR3 is 11 amino acids. A single record per CDR3 protein comes from TCRdb applying MiXCR to the 5' RACE reads. The sample has tens of thousands of distinct CDR3 sequences, about 23% seen once. This receptor was obtained from a man younger than 30 who had mild COVID-19 (a few samples of this study predate the infection). Cell type and time point are not known. The specimen was PBMCs or a T cell subset sorted from them (not recorded which). The chain carries TRBV11-2 and TRBJ2-1; the D is unclear. In DNA, the CDR3 is TGTGCCAGCAGCTCCAGAAATGAGCAGTTCTTC. Amino acids: CASSSRNEQFF.